Below are 15 T cell receptor beta chains sequenced from a single sample in a study of identical twins. TCRdb re-analysed the 5' RACE reads in MiXCR, keeping a single row per CDR3 protein. The table has hundreds of thousands of distinct CDR3 sequences, around 8.6% seen once. The same data also went into a second study, on yellow fever vaccine responses in identical twins.

Input material: PBMCs. The receptors stem from a woman between 18 and 30 years old in good health.

In its sample, this clonotype was seen a few times. V is TRBV3-1 and J is TRBJ2-2, with TRBD2 matching over 12 bases. V dropped 4 bases and J dropped 5; count of bases not matched to a gene: 11. The CDR3 totals 18 residues. Germline V CDR1 and CDR2: LGHDT, YNNKEL (reference sequence). CDR3 coding DNA: TGTGCCAGCAGCCGTCAGCCCACTAGCGGGGGGAGGACCGGGGAGCTGTTTTTT. This encodes CASSRQPTSGGRTGELFF.

This clonotype occurred a few times. The rearrangement joins TRBV2 to TRBJ2-7; 7 bases are shared with TRBD1. The CDR3 has 16 residues. With 3 bases clipped from V and 1 base from J, the junction kept 9 bases outside the gene matches. Germline lookup yields CDR1 SNHLY and CDR2 FYNNEI. In DNA, the CDR3 is TGTGCCAGCAGTGATATTGGTCAGGGGGTATCCTACGAGCAGTACTTC. Protein product: CASSDIGQGVSYEQYF.

This clonotype was observed a handful of times. CDR3 nucleotide sequence: TGTGCCAGCAGCCCCCTCTCCAGGGCGGGAAGAGAAGGTAGAGGAAGAGGCACTGAAGCTTTCTTT. Its translation is CASSPLSRAGREGRGRGTEAFF. The chain combines TRBV3-1 with TRBJ1-1, with D maybe TRBD1 (5 bases). This CDR3 comprises 22 residues. Germline CDR1 and CDR2: LGHDT and YNNKEL (reference sequence). V was trimmed by 4 bases and J by 4 bases, leaving 37 bases between them.

This clonotype was observed at least ten times. V usage is TRBV29-1 and J usage is TRBJ2-7; 11 nucleotides agree with TRBD1. The J segment lost 4 bases and the V segment lost 7 bases, leaving 6 bases of the junction unmatched. Germline CDR1 SQVTM, CDR2 ANQGSEA. CDR3 length: 13 amino acids. The CDR3 sequence is CSAMDRGLYEQYF. The CDR3 nucleotides read TGCAGCGCGATGGACAGGGGGCTATACGAGCAGTACTTC.

A word on this clonotype: A much larger clone is a single base away; this may be a read error. J is TRBJ2-3 and V is TRBV5-1; TRBD1 aligns across 8 bases. CDR1 and CDR2 (germline): SGHRS, YFSETQ. Unmatched junction bases numbered 10, after V lost 4 bases and J lost 6 bases. The CDR3 is 15 residues long. This CDR3 reads CASSPRTGNMDTQYF. The DNA for the CDR3 is TGCGCCAGCAGCCCCCGGACAGGGAACATGGATACGCAGTATTTT.

This clonotype was found a few times. The genes are TRBV20-1 and TRBJ2-7, with 7 nucleotides matching TRBD1. The germline CDR1 and CDR2 sequences are DFQATT and SNEGSKA (reference sequence). The length of the CDR3 is 14 residues. With V trimmed by 3 bases and J by 2 bases, 7 bases remained unmatched. The DNA for the CDR3 is TGCAGTGCTAGGATACAGGGGAACACCTACGAGCAGTACTTC. Protein: CSARIQGNTYEQYF.

The chain combines TRBV12-5 with TRBJ2-6; tentatively, D is TRBD1 (5 bases). Trimming removed 1 base from V and 2 bases from J, with 6 bases in between. The CDR3 runs 15 residues. The germline CDR1 and CDR2 sequences are LGHNT and FRNRAP. The CDR3 DNA reads TGTGCTAGTGGTTTGGCGGACACTGGGGCCAACGTCCTGACTTTC. Translated, it gives CASGLADTGANVLTF.

The sample holds many counts of this clonotype. The genes are TRBV27 and TRBJ1-1; D gene ambiguous. The CDR3 has 13 amino acids. The V and J ends lost 3 bases and 3 bases respectively, with 8 bases between them. CDR1 MNHEY and CDR2 SMNVEV come from the germline V gene (reference sequence). The CDR3 coding sequence is TGTGCCAGCAGTTTGACGTGGGACACTGAAGCTTTCTTT. Translating gives CASSLTWDTEAFF.

This clonotype has just a few counts. V is TRBV29-1 and J is TRBJ1-2, with D uncertain. There are 10 residues in the CDR3. Trimming pared 4 bases from V and 7 bases from J, leaving 7 bases between. Germline CDR1 and CDR2: SQVTM and ANQGSEA. The CDR3: CSVGSGGYTF. CDR3 bases: TGCAGCGTTGGGTCAGGTGGCTACACCTTC. The full variable domain, in which reference TRBV29-1 and TRBJ1-2 provide the parts outside the CDR3, is SAVISQKPSRDICQRGTSLTIQCQVDSQVTMMFWYRQQPGQSLTLIATANQGSEATYESGFVIDKFPISRPNLTFSTLTVSNMSPEDSSIYLCSVGSGGYTFGSGTRLTVV.

The chain uses TRBV11-1 and TRBJ2-7; 11 bases are a match to TRBD2. Germline V gene sequence: CDR1 SGHAT, CDR2 FQDESV (reference sequence). Germline trimming cut 3 bases from V and 0 bases from J; bases unmatched to any gene: 16. The CDR3 spans 20 residues. CDR3 DNA sequence: TGTGCCAGCAGCTTGAGGGTGGGGGGACTAGCGGCACCAAGCTCCTACGAGCAGTACTTC. Protein sequence: CASSLRVGGLAAPSSYEQYF.

In its sample, this clonotype was seen many times. The chain has TRBV12-3 or TRBV12-4 and TRBJ2-1, with 9 bases fitting TRBD2. V was pared by 6 bases and J by 5 bases, with 8 bases of the junction left unmatched. This CDR3 has 15 amino acids. CDR3 residues: CASSPGTSYHNEQFF. Written as DNA, the CDR3 is TGTGCCAGCAGCCCCGGGACTAGCTACCACAATGAGCAGTTCTTC.

This chain uses TRBV18 with TRBJ2-5, with a possible D match to TRBD1 (6 bases). Germline V gene lookup returns CDR1 KGHSH and CDR2 LQKENI. V was pared by 3 bases and J by 4 bases, with 12 bases between. The CDR3 contains 14 residues. The CDR3 region is CASSPEQGRETQYF. The CDR3, as DNA: TGTGCCAGCTCACCCGAACAGGGACGAGAGACCCAGTACTTC.

This clonotype was seen only a few times. A much bigger clone sits one base away, suggesting this may be a read error. The V call is TRBV5-4, the J call TRBJ2-7; 9 nucleotides line up with TRBD1. The ends lost 3 bases at V and 0 bases at J; junction bases unmatched: 1. CDR1 is SGHNT, CDR2 YYREEE, per germline (reference sequence). This CDR3 comprises 14 residues. CDR3 DNA: TGTGCCAGCAGCTGGACAGGGGCCTCCTACGAGCAGTACTTC. Its translation is CASSWTGASYEQYF.

In its sample, this clonotype was seen many times. V usage is TRBV5-1 and J usage is TRBJ2-5; possibly TRBD2 for D (5 bases). With 6 bases removed from V and 1 base from J, the gap between germline ends came to 19 bases. Per the germline V gene, CDR1 is SGHRS and CDR2 is YFSETQ. The CDR3 has 16 residues. The CDR3 loop reads CASKLGWGAPQETQYF. Here the CDR3 DNA reads TGCGCCAGCAAGCTTGGGTGGGGAGCACCCCAAGAGACCCAGTACTTC.

V and J are TRBV11-2 and TRBJ2-7; 9 nucleotides align to TRBD1. Germline loops: CDR1 SGHAT, CDR2 FQNNGV. Germline trimming cut 5 bases from V and 6 bases from J; bases unmatched to any gene: 14. CDR3 length equals 16 residues. DNA of the CDR3: TGTGCCAGCAGCCAAACGCCGGGACAGGGACGTCGCGAGCAGTACTTC. This translates into CASSQTPGQGRREQYF. The full variable domain, its missing parts supplied by reference TRBV11-2 and TRBJ2-7, is EAGVAQSPRYKIIEKRQSVAFWCNPISGHATLYWYQQILGQGPKLLIQFQNNGVVDDSQLPKDRFSAERLKGVDSTLKIQPAKLEDSAVYLCASSQTPGQGRREQYFGPGTRLTVT.